This T cell receptor (beta chain) stems from a study of blood T cell repertoires in COVID-19. Study as a whole: There were acute and convalescent COVID-19 samples, and they came from the United States, Italy and Spain. Sample material is recorded as cDNA or gDNA derived from T cells, B-cell-depleted T cells, or PBMCs.

Original processing methods: The authors estimated nucleated cell counts from reference gene primer amplification. Repertoires were generated with immunoSEQ multiplex PCR, while TCRdb's copy carries only in-frame clones and drops some. V and J calls and clone size are as listed in that table; D and trimming were resolved from the DNA. Of approximately 97,000 clones in the sample, 90% were seen once. The CDR3 covers 15 residues. In germline, CDR1 is SGHTA, CDR2 FQGNSA. The V gene lost 3 bases and the J gene lost 8 bases, with 19 bases spanning the gap. This clonotype was sampled from a man between 60 and 75 years old with acute or convalescent COVID-19. The source material was peripheral blood. The chain combines TRBV7-2 with TRBJ1-2; D might be TRBD1 (5 bases). The CDR3 reads CASSFREVPREGYTF. The CDR3 coding sequence is TGTGCCAGCAGCTTCAGGGAGGTTCCTCGGGAAGGCTACACCTTC.